This TCR beta chain was recovered during a study of post-analysis software for immune sequencing data. Study observations and caveats: Among several TRBV segments more frequent in patients than controls were TRBV5-6, TRBV5-1 and TRBV20-1. Clustering by F measure revealed strong co-clustering among samples prepared together in one batch. Patients with multiple sclerosis recorded significantly lower normalized Chao1 diversity than controls, the study found.

About this clonotype itself: Its antigen is undetermined.

The CDR3 covers 15 residues. V lost 10 bases to trimming and J lost 1 base, with 18 bases between them. Germline loops: CDR1 ENHRY, CDR2 SYGVKD. The TCR beta cDNA libraries carried unique molecular identifiers. TCRdb reanalysed the PCR reads using MiXCR and keeps one entry per CDR3 protein. Here the sample spans roughly 540,000 distinct CDR3 sequences, 34% being singletons. Material for sequencing was blood. This sequence originates from a girl between 2 and 17 years old with multiple sclerosis. The chain has TRBV10-3 and TRBJ2-3; D unresolved. The CDR3 DNA follows: TGTGCCACCCGGGCCCAGGATTCTGGCACAGATACGCAGTATTTT. Translation: CATRAQDSGTDTQYF.